The following is a T cell receptor beta chain sequence with its context. Antigen unknown. This sample is drawn from a study of cytomegalovirus exposure and HLA in healthy donors. Study-level information: A data release that came early held tens of millions of unique TCRs from HLA-typed donors. General study results and limits: On later analysis, the bulk of CMV-associated TCR beta chains appeared to be HLA-restricted.

This CDR3 region has 13 residues. Per germline, CDR1 GTSNPN and CDR2 SVGIG (reference sequence). V was shortened by 1 base and J by 3 bases, with 10 bases between the two germline ends. The primer mix had 60 Vbeta and 13 Jbeta primers. Measured with immunoSEQ multiplex PCR; TCRdb has only the in-frame clones, and not every one. Here the sample spans more than 50,000 clones, over 60% being singletons. This TCR was sampled from a man aged 45-60 years in good health and CMV-seropositive. The sequenced sample was PBMCs. The rearrangement joins TRBV30 to TRBJ2-7; TRBD2 is a possible D gene (5 bases). CDR3 sequence: CAWSGGRDYEQYF. Written as DNA, the CDR3 is TGTGCCTGGAGTGGTGGCCGGGACTACGAGCAGTACTTC.